The T cell receptor beta chain under discussion was sequenced for a study of PD-L1 blockade in urothelial cancer. Background on the study: Patients went on atezolizumab at some point between 2013 and 2015, receiving 1,200 mg intravenously every 3 weeks.

Indicated time point: pretreatment peripheral blood. The method was immunoSEQ multiplex PCR; TCRdb's version includes in-frame clones alone and lacks a portion of them. This repertoire shows approximately 67,000 clones, around 87% found once; its top ten account for about 15%. This CDR3 contains 15 residues. V lost 4 bases and J 4 bases, leaving 15 bases between the germline ends. Per germline, CDR1 MNHEY and CDR2 SVGAGI. V is TRBV6-5 and J is TRBJ2-3, with TRBD1 as a possible D gene (6 bases). This sequence was found in a man in his sixties with urothelial cancer. This material consisted of PBMCs, taken around atezolizumab (anti-PD-L1) treatment. The CDR3 DNA follows: TGTGCCAGCAGTTCCCCCGAACAGGGTCCAGATACGCAGTATTTT. This gives the protein CASSSPEQGPDTQYF.